The 27 T cell receptor beta chains below all came from one sample that was sequenced in a study of blood T cell repertoires in COVID-19. Clones were read by immunoSEQ multiplex PCR, and TCRdb kept only the in-frame ones, dropping some. The repertoire holds under 100,000 clones, with around 94% as singletons. The material sequenced was peripheral blood. The receptors stem from a woman aged 60-75 years with active COVID-19.

The V gene is TRBV19, the J gene TRBJ2-6; D call uncertain. The germline gives CDR1 LNHDA, CDR2 SQIVND (reference sequence). The CDR3 is 15 residues long. V was trimmed by 3 bases and J by 0 bases, leaving 6 bases between them. In nucleotides, the CDR3 is TGTGCCAGTAGTATTGGGCTCTCTGGGGCCAACGTCCTGACTTTC. Translating gives CASSIGLSGANVLTF.

V usage is TRBV28 and J usage is TRBJ1-5; 11 positions match TRBD1. The CDR3 consists of 16 residues. CDR1 is MDHEN and CDR2 is SYDVKM in the germline V gene. The trim removed 4 bases at V and 4 bases at J, leaving 6 bases unmatched. The CDR3 reads CASSSRTGGENQPQHF. In DNA, the CDR3 is TGTGCCAGCAGTTCCCGGACAGGGGGCGAGAATCAGCCCCAGCATTTT.

The chain recombines TRBV4-1 with TRBJ2-6; D is unresolved. CDR1 MGHRA and CDR2 YSYEKL come from the germline V gene. This CDR3 spans 15 amino acids. Trimming pared 2 bases from V and 0 bases from J, leaving 5 bases between. The CDR3 nucleotides read TGCGCCAGCAGCCAACCCAGCTCTGGGGCCAACGTCCTGACTTTC. The encoded protein is CASSQPSSGANVLTF.

The chain recombines TRBV7-2 with TRBJ2-1; tentatively, D is TRBD2 (5 bases). V was trimmed by 3 bases and J by 5 bases, leaving 11 bases between them. CDR3 length: 14 residues. Looked up from germline, CDR1 is SGHTA and CDR2 is FQGNSA. This chain's CDR3 is CASSFAGGNNEQFF. In nucleotides, the CDR3 is TGTGCCAGCAGCTTTGCGGGCGGAAACAATGAGCAGTTCTTC.

The rearrangement links TRBV6-5 to TRBJ2-7; 9 nucleotides match TRBD1. This CDR3 is built from 14 residues. The V and J ends lost 6 bases and 4 bases, in that order; junction bases with no gene match: 7. Germline V gives CDR1 MNHEY, CDR2 SVGAGI. CDR3 sequence (DNA): TGTGCCAGCAGCCAAGGGACAGGGACGTACGAGCAGTACTTC. Its translation is CASSQGTGTYEQYF.

The chain employs TRBV11-3 and TRBJ2-5, with TRBD2 identical over 11 bases. V was clipped by 3 bases and J by 3 bases; unmatched bases: 3. The CDR3 spans 15 residues. Germline values: CDR1 SGHNT, CDR2 YENEEA. The CDR3: CASSFLAGGKETQYF. The CDR3 DNA follows: TGTGCCAGCAGCTTCTTAGCGGGGGGGAAAGAGACCCAGTACTTC.

The chain has TRBV9 and TRBJ2-5; TRBD2 aligns across 8 bases. The germline V gene encodes CDR1 SGDLS and CDR2 YYNGEE. V dropped 4 bases and J dropped 2; count of bases not matched to a gene: 4. CDR3 length equals 14 residues. The CDR3 here is CASSSTGGQETQYF. CDR3 DNA sequence: TGTGCCAGCAGCTCAACGGGAGGGCAAGAGACCCAGTACTTC.

The chain employs TRBV5-4 and TRBJ2-1; TRBD2 matches at 13 bases. Germline V gene sequence: CDR1 SGHNT, CDR2 YYREEE (reference sequence). The CDR3 is 16 amino acids. Trimming at V came to 1 base and at J to 12 bases, leaving 10 bases not matched to a gene. The CDR3 region has the DNA TGTGCCAGCAGCTTGCTAGCACGGACTAGCGGGGGTGGGCAGTTCTTC. Protein product: CASSLLARTSGGGQFF.

This sequence joins TRBV4-3 and TRBJ1-2, with a weak D call TRBD1 (6 bases). V dropped 0 bases and J dropped 2 bases, with 10 bases sitting between them. CDR1 is LGHNA, CDR2 YSLEER, per germline. This CDR3 region has 15 residues. The chain's CDR3 is CASSQETRGNYGYTF. CDR3 in DNA: TGCGCCAGCAGCCAAGAAACGAGGGGGAACTATGGCTACACCTTC.

The chain combines TRBV18 with TRBJ2-1, with D perhaps matching TRBD2 (5 bases). Germline CDR1 and CDR2: KGHSH and LQKENI. Deletions cut 6 bases from V and 3 bases from J, with 12 bases between. The CDR3 has 14 residues. The CDR3 loop reads CASSVVTNYNEQFF. In DNA form, the CDR3 reads TGTGCCAGCTCTGTGGTGACTAACTACAATGAGCAGTTCTTC.

The genes are TRBV15 and TRBJ1-1; a weak D match, TRBD1 (6 bases). This CDR3 is 16 amino acids long. The V gene's germline CDR1 is LNHNV and CDR2 YYDKDF (reference sequence). The V and J ends lost 6 bases and 0 bases respectively, with 17 bases between them. CDR3 sequence: CATRPGQRLMNTEAFF. DNA for the CDR3: TGTGCCACCAGACCCGGACAGCGCCTTATGAACACTGAAGCTTTCTTT.

The chain couples TRBV29-1 to TRBJ2-3; 8 bases align to TRBD1. The ends lost 6 bases at V and 3 bases at J; junction bases unmatched: 11. CDR1 and CDR2 from the germline V gene are SQVTM and ANQGSEA. CDR3 length: 15 residues. CDR3 loop: CSVGRGQGVTDTQYF. CDR3 sequence (DNA): TGCAGCGTAGGCCGAGGACAGGGAGTTACAGATACGCAGTATTTT.

The CDR3 DNA sequence: TGTGCCCAATCAGCACTAGCCTACTACGAGCAGTACTTC. Its protein product is CAQSALAYYEQYF. The chain links TRBV25-1 to TRBJ2-7, with D possibly TRBD2 on 6 matching bases. Per the germline V gene, CDR1 is MGHDK and CDR2 is SYGVNS. The V gene lost 11 bases and the J gene lost 3 bases, with 17 bases spanning the gap. The CDR3 is 13 amino acids.

The J gene is TRBJ2-2, the V gene TRBV23-1, with no clear D. TRBV23-1 has ORF status, its function being uncertain. The CDR3 is 12 amino acids. V lost 8 bases and J lost 1, with 5 bases in between. The CDR3 coding sequence is TGCGCCAGCTCCGGGAACACCGGGGAGCTGTTTTTT. It specifies CASSGNTGELFF.

This clone has more than one count but fewer than ten. The chain combines TRBV12-5 with TRBJ1-6; D might be TRBD1 (5 bases). Germline V CDR1 and CDR2: LGHNT, FRNRAP. V was shortened by 1 base and J by 4 bases, with 11 bases between the two germline ends. CDR3 size: 16 residues. The CDR3 sequence is CASGLDKGFYNSPLHF. As DNA, the CDR3 is TGTGCTAGTGGTTTGGACAAGGGGTTTTATAATTCACCCCTCCACTTT.

The chain combines TRBV19 with TRBJ2-5; possible D gene TRBD2, 6 bases. V was pared by 3 bases and J by 2 bases, with 13 bases between. CDR3 length equals 15 residues. Germline values: CDR1 LNHDA, CDR2 SQIVND (reference sequence). This chain's CDR3 is CASSIGGVNQETQYF. CDR3 nucleotide sequence: TGTGCCAGTAGTATTGGAGGGGTTAATCAAGAGACCCAGTACTTC. Full variable domain (outside the CDR3, taken from reference TRBV19 and TRBJ2-5): DGGITQSPKYLFRKEGQNVTLSCEQNLNHDAMYWYRQDPGQGLRLIYYSQIVNDFQKGDIAEGYSVSREKKESFPLTVTSAQKNPTAFYLCASSIGGVNQETQYFGPGTRLLVL.

The CDR3, as DNA: TGTGCCAGCAGCCACAGGGGGTGGCCGGAAAATGAAAAACTGTTTTTT. This sequence encodes CASSHRGWPENEKLFF. The chain couples TRBV5-8 to TRBJ1-4, with TRBD1 identical over 8 bases. Losses at the gene ends were 4 bases for V and 5 bases for J; bases not matched to a gene: 10. This CDR3 spans 16 amino acids. CDR1 and CDR2 (germline): SGHTS, YDEGEE. The variable domain in full, with the rest retrieved from reference TRBV5-8 and TRBJ1-4, is EAGVTQSPTHLIKTRGQQATLRCSPISGHTSVYWYQQALGLGLQFLLWYDEGEERNRGNFPPRFSGRQFPNYSSELNVNALELEDSALYLCASSHRGWPENEKLFFGSGTQLSVL.

This rearrangement joins TRBV6-5 to TRBJ1-4, with D unresolved. V dropped 2 bases and J dropped 8 bases, with 9 bases sitting between them. The CDR3 is made up of 13 amino acids. Germline V gene data show CDR1 as MNHEY and CDR2 as SVGAGI. DNA for the CDR3: TGTGCCAGCAGTTACGAATCACAGGAAAAACTGTTTTTT. Encoded protein: CASSYESQEKLFF.

The rearrangement uses TRBV19 and TRBJ1-4, with D tentatively TRBD1 (5 bases). The CDR3 totals 15 residues. Deletions cut 7 bases from V and 7 bases from J, with 19 bases between. Germline lookup yields CDR1 LNHDA and CDR2 SQIVND (reference sequence). The DNA of the CDR3 is TGTGCCAGTACTCCGACTCAGGGCTTTAGTGAAAAACTGTTTTTT. Its translation is CASTPTQGFSEKLFF.

The chain combines TRBV5-1 with TRBJ2-1; a possible D gene is TRBD2 (6 bases). Germline CDR1 and CDR2: SGHRS and YFSETQ. This CDR3 is built from 16 residues. V was cut by 3 bases and J by 4 bases, with 17 bases left in between. The CDR3 loop is CASSWGDRDLYNEQFF. The CDR3 nucleotides are TGCGCCAGCAGCTGGGGGGACCGGGACCTATACAATGAGCAGTTCTTC.

The chain employs TRBV9 and TRBJ2-1; 15 bases agree with TRBD2. The V gene end was trimmed by 3 bases and the J gene end by 6 bases; junction bases not matched to a gene: 7. The V gene's germline CDR1 is SGDLS and CDR2 YYNGEE. This CDR3 is built from 17 residues. The CDR3 DNA reads TGTGCCAGCAGCGCCCGGACTAGCGGGGGGGGACCCAATGAGCAGTTCTTC. Its translation is CASSARTSGGGPNEQFF.

This clone was counted a few times. V usage is TRBV6-6 and J usage is TRBJ2-2, with 12 bases fitting TRBD2. Trimming at V came to 6 bases and at J to 2 bases, leaving 4 bases not matched to a gene. The CDR3 sequence is 16 residues long. The V gene's germline CDR1 is MNHNY and CDR2 SVGAGI (reference sequence). CDR3 in amino acids: CASSRGLAGNTGELFF. In DNA, the CDR3 is TGTGCCAGCAGCCGAGGACTAGCGGGAAACACCGGGGAGCTGTTTTTT.

This chain connects TRBV10-3 to TRBJ1-5; D is perhaps TRBD1 (5 bases). The CDR3 runs to 15 residues. Per the germline V gene, CDR1 is ENHRY and CDR2 is SYGVKD. Trimming stripped 4 bases from V and 5 bases from J, with 15 bases between. The CDR3, as DNA: TGTGCCATCAGTGCAGGGCTAAGGGCGGATCAGCCCCAGCATTTT. Its protein product is CAISAGLRADQPQHF.

V is TRBV5-1 and J is TRBJ2-1; 11 bases are shared with TRBD2. V was pared by 4 bases and J by 0 bases, with 6 bases of the junction left unmatched. This CDR3 has 17 residues. Germline loops: CDR1 SGHRS, CDR2 YFSETQ. The CDR3 nucleotides read TGCGCCAGCAGCCCAAGACTAGCGGGAAACTCCTACAATGAGCAGTTCTTC. Translation gives CASSPRLAGNSYNEQFF.

The V gene is TRBV4-3, the J gene TRBJ1-1; 10 bases fit TRBD1. The CDR3 covers 17 residues. Trimming removed 0 bases from V and 4 bases from J; junction bases left unmatched: 8. CDR1 is LGHNA, CDR2 YSLEER, per germline. The CDR3 sequence is CASSQDWDRGGSTEAFF. The CDR3 nucleotides are TGCGCCAGCAGCCAAGATTGGGACAGGGGTGGAAGCACTGAAGCTTTCTTT.

This CDR3 is CASSIGIGAYGYTF. In nucleotides, the CDR3 is TGTGCCAGTAGTATAGGGATAGGGGCCTATGGCTACACCTTC. The chain carries TRBV19 and TRBJ1-2; possible D gene TRBD1, 5 bases. Germline V gene lookup returns CDR1 LNHDA and CDR2 SQIVND (reference sequence). This CDR3 spans 14 amino acids. V was cut by 1 base and J by 4 bases, with 10 bases left in between.

The rearrangement uses TRBV6-4 and TRBJ2-1, with a weak D call TRBD2 (6 bases). Deletions cut 4 bases from V and 0 bases from J, with 10 bases between. The CDR3 loop spans 15 amino acids. CDR1 is MRHNA, CDR2 SNTAGT, per germline. As DNA, the CDR3 is TGTGCCAGCAGTGCCGGGACTGTCTCCTACAATGAGCAGTTCTTC. Translated: CASSAGTVSYNEQFF.